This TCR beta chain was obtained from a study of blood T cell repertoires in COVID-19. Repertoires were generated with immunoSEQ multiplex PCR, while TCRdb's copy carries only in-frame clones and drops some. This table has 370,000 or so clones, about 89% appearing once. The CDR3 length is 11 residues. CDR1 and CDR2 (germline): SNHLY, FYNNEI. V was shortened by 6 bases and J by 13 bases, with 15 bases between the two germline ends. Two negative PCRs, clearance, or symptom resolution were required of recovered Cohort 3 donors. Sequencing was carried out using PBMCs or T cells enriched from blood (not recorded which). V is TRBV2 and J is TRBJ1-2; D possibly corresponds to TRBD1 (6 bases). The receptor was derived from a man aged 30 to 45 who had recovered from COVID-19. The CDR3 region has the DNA TGTGCCAGCAGGGAGACAGGAGGTAGCACCTTC. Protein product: CASRETGGSTF. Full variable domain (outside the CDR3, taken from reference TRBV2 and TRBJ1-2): EPEVTQTPSHQVTQMGQEVILRCVPISNHLYFYWYRQILGQKVEFLVSFYNNEISEKSEIFDDQFSVERPDGSNFTLKIRSTKLEDSAMYFCASRETGGSTFGSGTRLTVV.